This is a list of T cell receptor beta chains from one sample in a study of human T cells and chemical hapten exposure. TCRdb itself ran the RACE reads through MiXCR, one entry per CDR3 protein. This table holds some 90,000 distinct CDR3 sequences, 8.5% found once. This sample comprised whole blood, obtained in connection with sensitization to the hapten diphenylcyclopropenone (DPC). The origin of the receptors is a man aged 40-55 years with alopecia areata. Some clones in this sample may be carry-over from other donors' samples. CDR3s include the opening cysteine and the closing phenylalanine or tryptophan. Fields, in order: V gene, clone size, J gene, CDR3 protein. Not every row has a clone size; where given, it reads once, few, many or a size class.

TRBV29-1	many	TRBJ2-1	CSGTVFNEQFF
TRBV18	many	TRBJ2-1	CASSPQASGLISNEQFF
TRBV6-6	.	TRBJ2-5	CASSYLFAGQCGIQETQYF
TRBV4-3	many	TRBJ2-2	CASSHPISLAGEVWDTGELFF
TRBV6-2/TRBV6-3	.	TRBJ2-3	CASSYSTTSTDTQYF
TRBV29-1	many	TRBJ2-3	CSVKQGPSTQYF
TRBV20-1	many	TRBJ1-2	CSARVLGYYGYTF
TRBV19	few	TRBJ1-5	CASSALRDSNQPQHF
TRBV28	.	TRBJ2-3	CASSPIPSGGRTDTQYF
TRBV29-1	many	TRBJ2-3	CSVEEGADTQYF
TRBV4-3	many	TRBJ2-3	CASSQTVTRQDTQYF
TRBV11-3	.	TRBJ2-1	CASSPSGPFNEQFF
TRBV6-1	few	TRBJ2-1	CASSEGRDRARNEQFF
TRBV20-1	.	TRBJ2-2	CSASRLAGDIGELFF
TRBV6-2/TRBV6-3	.	TRBJ2-7	CASSPGQGAIYEQYF
TRBV7-9	.	TRBJ2-2	CASSLASATGELFF
TRBV7-9	many	TRBJ1-1	CASRSGQGAIWAEAFF
TRBV3-1	many	TRBJ1-5	CASSRQGRGPQHF
TRBV12-3/TRBV12-4	few	TRBJ1-3	CASSLAGRSSGNTIYF
TRBV27	few	TRBJ2-1	CASSLRSGLYNEQFF
TRBV2	many	TRBJ1-1	CASSVWGNTEAFF
TRBV20-1	many	TRBJ1-2	CSARDRRGDGYTF
TRBV2	many	TRBJ2-5	CASGPTGLYQETQYF
TRBV15	few	TRBJ1-1	CATSRRLQGGEAFF
TRBV11-2	few	TRBJ2-3	CASSLGWGRENTQYF
TRBV2	.	TRBJ2-3	CASSEQGLGTDTQYF
TRBV7-2	.	TRBJ2-1	CASSSGRVNNEQFF
TRBV29-1	many	TRBJ2-3	CSVEYGKADTQYF
TRBV6-5	many	TRBJ2-3	CASSYDILDSDPTDTQYF
TRBV7-2	few	TRBJ2-3	CASSVSGRPGDTQYF
TRBV5-1	many	TRBJ1-1	CASSLEGLNTEAFF
TRBV6-2/TRBV6-3	.	TRBJ2-1	CASSLPMWAANEQFF
TRBV20-1	few	TRBJ2-7	CSALNPGTGNYEQYF
TRBV6-1	few	TRBJ1-5	CASSESGGDQPQHF
TRBV5-1	few	TRBJ1-2	CASSTGQDPRVMRANYGYTF
TRBV13	.	TRBJ2-2	CASSLNIQGKAGELFF
TRBV20-1	few	TRBJ2-1	CSAREPPGGSGRISAYNEQFF
TRBV6-5	many	TRBJ2-2	CASSTGLAGLSGELFF
TRBV20-1	few	TRBJ1-5	CSARAREDQPQHF
TRBV28	many	TRBJ2-1	CASSPRTWTSGSPGVSYNEQFF
TRBV30	few	TRBJ2-1	CAGVGGGSPVEQFF
TRBV7-9	many	TRBJ2-3	CASSYGIDTQYF
TRBV11-2	few	TRBJ2-3	CASSMAQTSGTDTQYF
TRBV20-1	many	TRBJ2-7	CSAPGEGTYEQYF
TRBV11-3	many	TRBJ2-3	CASSPSMGQHTDTQYF
TRBV6-6	many	TRBJ2-3	CASTSVVAGTDTQYF